This TCR beta chain is drawn from a study of CD8+ T cells in alopecia areata. The overall study: Percentage of affected scalp area was the basis on which treated patients' severity was scored. General study points: Especially in alopecia totalis/universalis, lesional scalp showed greater clonality than normal scalp did. Because of a solitary nonresponder, the connection of baseline CD8+ expansion to response stays uncertain.

After isolation, RNA underwent reverse transcription to generate cDNA as the sequencing template. Sequencing was performed with immunoSEQ multiplex PCR; in TCRdb, only in-frame clones are kept and a portion is missing. The table lists roughly 250,000 clones, about three fifths of them singletons. The CDR3 runs to 11 residues. V dropped 7 bases and J dropped 8 bases, with 11 bases sitting between them. CDR1 is SQVTM and CDR2 is ANQGSEA in the germline V gene. There are a few counts of this clone. Its matching antigen is unknown. Treatment in this sample: oral pan-JAK inhibitor, 5-10 mg twice daily. The authors sorted CD4+ and CD8+ T cells from PBMCs.

This TCR was recovered from a human donor with alopecia areata. Sequences were derived from CD4+ T cells sorted from blood, sampled at week 52, from a patient treated with tofacitinib. The chain is built from TRBV29-1 and TRBJ1-4, with a tentative D call TRBD1 (6 bases). The CDR3 protein is CSARDTEKLFF. The CDR3 coding sequence is TGCAGCGCGAGGGACACGGAAAAACTGTTTTTT.